The 9 T cell receptor beta chains below come from one sample, sequenced in a study of cytomegalovirus exposure and HLA in healthy donors. Primers included in the PCR were 60 Vbeta and 13 Jbeta primers. Profiling relied on immunoSEQ multiplex PCR, and the TCRdb table lists in-frame clones only, not all of them. This table has 150,000 to 200,000 clones, around 83% appearing once. The specimen sequenced was PBMCs. The source of these receptors is a young man in good health and CMV-seropositive.

This rearrangement joins TRBV4-1 to TRBJ1-5; TRBD1 might be the D (6 bases). Germline CDR1 and CDR2: MGHRA and YSYEKL. V was clipped by 4 bases and J by 1 base, with 14 bases between them. The CDR3 is 16 amino acids. Here the CDR3 reads CASSLHRETSNQPQHF. CDR3 nucleotide sequence: TGCGCCAGCAGCCTCCACAGGGAGACGAGCAATCAGCCCCAGCATTTT.

The chain couples TRBV9 to TRBJ2-2; D is unresolved. V lost 3 bases, J lost 5 bases, and 17 bases lay in between. The CDR3 length is 16 residues. Looked up from germline, CDR1 is SGDLS and CDR2 is YYNGEE. CDR3 loop: CASSETSHPATGELFF. The CDR3, as DNA: TGTGCCAGCAGCGAAACCTCCCACCCTGCGACCGGGGAGCTGTTTTTT. Complete variable domain (other parts from reference TRBV9 and TRBJ2-2): DSGVTQTPKHLITATGQRVTLRCSPRSGDLSVYWYQQSLDQGLQFLIQYYNGEERAKGNILERFSAQQFPDLHSELNLSSLELGDSALYFCASSETSHPATGELFFGEGSRLTVL.

The rearrangement joins TRBV7-8 to TRBJ1-5, with D possibly being TRBD1 (5 bases). Germline V lookup: CDR1 SGHVS, CDR2 FQNEAQ. The CDR3 spans 19 residues. V was pared by 5 bases and J by 3 bases, with 26 bases between. This CDR3 is CASSLERQNLNRANQPQHF. The CDR3 region has the DNA TGTGCCAGCAGCCTAGAACGACAGAACCTAAATAGGGCCAATCAGCCCCAGCATTTT.

Of note for this clone: Germline is not matched at one junction end, which may reflect a read error. For the CDR3, the DNA is TGTGCCAGTGGCGGGGGCGGAGGGGCCAACGGCCTGACTTTC. Amino acids: CASGGGGGANGLTF. The chain employs TRBV27 and TRBJ2-6; the D gene is possibly TRBD2 (7 bases). This CDR3 contains 14 residues. Per germline, CDR1 MNHEY and CDR2 SMNVEV (reference sequence).

The sample holds one count of this clone. The chain combines TRBV9 with TRBJ1-3, with 12 bases aligning to TRBD1. CDR1 and CDR2 (germline): SGDLS, YYNGEE. Trimming cost V 0 bases and J 0 bases; bases outside gene matches: 13. This CDR3 spans 21 amino acids. This CDR3 is CASSVEGGVRDRGLSGNTIYF. CDR3 nucleotides: TGTGCCAGCAGCGTAGAGGGCGGGGTACGGGACAGGGGGCTCTCTGGAAACACCATATATTTT.

This chain joins TRBV5-5 and TRBJ1-5, with D perhaps matching TRBD1 (6 bases). The CDR3 totals 17 residues. The germline V gene has CDR1 SGHKS and CDR2 YYEKEE (reference sequence). Trimming shortened V by 0 bases and J by 5 bases, and 18 bases separated the two germline ends. The CDR3 coding sequence is TGTGCCAGCAGCTTGGGGGGCGGGGGCGGGAGCTATCAGCCCCAGCATTTT. Amino acids: CASSLGGGGGSYQPQHF.

The chain recombines TRBV6-5 with TRBJ2-1; D perhaps matches TRBD1 (5 bases). The ends were cut back, 3 bases at V and 4 bases at J, with 10 bases in the middle. The CDR3 spans 14 residues. Germline values: CDR1 MNHEY, CDR2 SVGAGI. CDR3 residues: CASSYQGLYNEQFF. As DNA, the CDR3 is TGTGCCAGCAGTTATCAGGGCTTATACAATGAGCAGTTCTTC.

The chain has TRBV5-4 and TRBJ1-2; the match to TRBD1 covers 7 bases. Germline V CDR1 and CDR2: SGHNT, YYREEE (reference sequence). The CDR3 runs to 14 residues. V lost 4 bases, J lost 3 bases, and 6 bases stayed unmatched. The DNA for the CDR3 is TGTGCCAGCAGCCAAAGACAGGGTTACTATGGCTACACCTTC. Translation: CASSQRQGYYGYTF.

The J gene is TRBJ1-2, the V gene TRBV6-1; a possible D gene is TRBD1 (5 bases). This CDR3 contains 13 residues. The V gene lost 8 bases and the J gene lost 1 base, with 11 bases spanning the gap. The germline gives CDR1 MNHNS, CDR2 SASEGT. CDR3 nucleotide sequence: TGTGCCAGCGAGTGGAGGGGTAACTATGGCTACACCTTC. This codes for CASEWRGNYGYTF.